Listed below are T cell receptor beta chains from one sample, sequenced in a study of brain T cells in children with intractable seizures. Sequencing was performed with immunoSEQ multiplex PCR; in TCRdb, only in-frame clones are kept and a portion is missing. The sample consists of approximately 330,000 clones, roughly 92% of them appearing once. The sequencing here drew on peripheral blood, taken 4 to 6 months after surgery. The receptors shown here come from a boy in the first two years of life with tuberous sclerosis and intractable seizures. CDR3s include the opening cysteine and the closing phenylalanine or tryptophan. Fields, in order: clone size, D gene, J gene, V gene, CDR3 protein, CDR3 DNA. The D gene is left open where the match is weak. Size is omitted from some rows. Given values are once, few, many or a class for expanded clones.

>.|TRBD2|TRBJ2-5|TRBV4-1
CASSQDSPLLTSGGLQETQYF
TGCGCCAGCAGCCAAGATTCCCCCCTATTGACTAGCGGGGGCCTCCAAGAGACCCAGTACTTC
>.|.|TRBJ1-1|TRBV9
CASSTSGARNTEAFF
TGTGCCAGCAGCACTTCAGGGGCAAGGAACACTGAAGCTTTCTTT
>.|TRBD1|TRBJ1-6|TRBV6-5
CASTAVGTGNSPLHF
TGTGCCAGCACCGCCGTAGGGACAGGGAATTCACCCCTCCACTTT
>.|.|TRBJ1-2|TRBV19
CASTQSQGLTGYTF
TGTGCCAGTACCCAAAGTCAGGGTTTGACAGGCTACACCTTC
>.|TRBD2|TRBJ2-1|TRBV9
CASSSSGSSYNEQFF
TGTGCCAGCAGCTCTAGCGGGAGCTCCTACAATGAGCAGTTCTTC
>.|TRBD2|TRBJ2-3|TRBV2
CASSALAGAGTQYF
TGTGCCAGCAGTGCGCTAGCGGGGGCAGGTACGCAGTATTTT
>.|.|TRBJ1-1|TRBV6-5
CASSYGRGSHTEAFF
TGTGCCAGCAGTTACGGTAGGGGGTCGCACACTGAAGCTTTCTTT
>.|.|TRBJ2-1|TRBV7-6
CASSQWGGNLNEQFF
TGTGCCAGCAGTCAGTGGGGCGGGAATCTTAATGAGCAGTTCTTC
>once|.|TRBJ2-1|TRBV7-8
CASSPTGSGTDSYNEQFF
TGTGCCAGCAGCCCCACGGGTAGCGGTACCGACTCCTACAATGAGCAGTTCTTC
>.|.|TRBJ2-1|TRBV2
CASTPYNEQFF
TGTGCCAGCACCCCTTACAATGAGCAGTTCTTC
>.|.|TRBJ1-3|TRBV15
CATSTRTLTSGNTIYF
TGTGCCACCAGCACCCGGACCCTCACCTCTGGAAACACCATATATTTT
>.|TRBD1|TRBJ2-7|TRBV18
CASSPPGQGGYEQYF
TGTGCCAGCTCACCCCCCGGACAGGGAGGCTACGAGCAGTACTTC
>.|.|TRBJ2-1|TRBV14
CASSQDRGGNEQFF
TGTGCCAGCAGCCAAGACAGGGGAGGCAATGAGCAGTTCTTC
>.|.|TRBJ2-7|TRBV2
CASRATGNNYEQYF
TGTGCCAGCAGGGCCACCGGGAACAACTACGAGCAGTACTTC